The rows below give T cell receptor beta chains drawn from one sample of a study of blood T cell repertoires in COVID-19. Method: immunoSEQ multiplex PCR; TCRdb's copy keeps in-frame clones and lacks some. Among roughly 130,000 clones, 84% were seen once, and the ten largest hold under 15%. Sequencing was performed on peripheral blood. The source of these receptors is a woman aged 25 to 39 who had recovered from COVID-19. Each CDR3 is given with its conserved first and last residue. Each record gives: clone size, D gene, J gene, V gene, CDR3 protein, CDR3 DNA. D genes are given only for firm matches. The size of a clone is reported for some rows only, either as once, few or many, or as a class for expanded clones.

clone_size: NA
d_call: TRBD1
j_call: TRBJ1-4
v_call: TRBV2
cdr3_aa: CASSELRGRGEKLFF
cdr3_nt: TGTGCCAGCAGTGAACTCAGGGGGCGCGGGGAAAAACTGTTTTTT

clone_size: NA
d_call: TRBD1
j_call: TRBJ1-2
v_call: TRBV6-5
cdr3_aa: CASSYFTGEKYGYTF
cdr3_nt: TGTGCCAGCAGTTACTTTACAGGGGAGAAATATGGCTACACCTTC

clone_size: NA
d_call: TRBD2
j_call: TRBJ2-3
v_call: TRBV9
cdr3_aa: CASSVFGTSGLGDTQYF
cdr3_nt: TGTGCCAGCAGCGTCTTTGGGACTAGCGGGTTGGGGGATACGCAGTATTTT

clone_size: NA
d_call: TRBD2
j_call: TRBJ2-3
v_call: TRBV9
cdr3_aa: CASSVVGLVLGDTQYF
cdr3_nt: TGTGCCAGCAGCGTAGTAGGACTAGTCTTAGGAGATACGCAGTATTTT

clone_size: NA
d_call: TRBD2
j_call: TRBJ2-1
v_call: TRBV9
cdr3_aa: CASSAGLAINEQFF
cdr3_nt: TGTGCCAGCAGCGCGGGACTAGCGATTAATGAGCAGTTCTTC

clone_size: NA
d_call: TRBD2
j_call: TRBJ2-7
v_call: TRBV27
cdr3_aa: CASNSAGGHYEQYF
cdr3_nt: TGTGCCAGCAATTCAGCGGGAGGCCACTACGAGCAGTACTTC

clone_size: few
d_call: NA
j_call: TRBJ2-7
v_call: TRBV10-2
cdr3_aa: CASSEGRAYEQYF
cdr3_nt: TGCGCCAGCAGTGAGGGCAGGGCCTACGAGCAGTACTTC

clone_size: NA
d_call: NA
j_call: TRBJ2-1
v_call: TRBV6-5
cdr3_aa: CASREEFGSNEQFF
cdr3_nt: TGTGCCAGCAGAGAGGAGTTTGGGAGCAATGAGCAGTTCTTC

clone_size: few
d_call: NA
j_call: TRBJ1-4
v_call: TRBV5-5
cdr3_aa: CASSFLRAGTTPKLFF
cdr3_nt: TGTGCCAGCAGCTTTTTAAGGGCAGGGACTACACCAAAACTGTTTTTT

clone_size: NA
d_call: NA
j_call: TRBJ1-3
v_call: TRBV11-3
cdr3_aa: CASSLDGNSGNTIYF
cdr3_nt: TGTGCCAGCAGCCTCGACGGGAACTCTGGAAACACCATATATTTT

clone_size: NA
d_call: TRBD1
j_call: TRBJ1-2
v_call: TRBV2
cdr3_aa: CARLNPGTGAYYGYTF
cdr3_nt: TGTGCCAGATTAAATCCCGGGACAGGAGCGTACTATGGCTACACCTTC

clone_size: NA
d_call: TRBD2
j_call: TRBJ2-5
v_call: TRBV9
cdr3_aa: CASGTSEPQETQYF
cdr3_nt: TGTGCCAGCGGGACTAGCGAGCCCCAAGAGACCCAGTACTTC

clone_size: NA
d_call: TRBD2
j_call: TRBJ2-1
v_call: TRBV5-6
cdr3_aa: CASSLRLAGSEQFF
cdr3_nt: TGTGCCAGCAGCTTGAGACTAGCGGGAAGTGAGCAGTTCTTC

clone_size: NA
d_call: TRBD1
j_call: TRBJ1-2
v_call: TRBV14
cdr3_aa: CASSQARGRYDYGYTF
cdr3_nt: TGTGCCAGCAGCCAAGCAAGGGGGCGTTACGACTATGGCTACACCTTC

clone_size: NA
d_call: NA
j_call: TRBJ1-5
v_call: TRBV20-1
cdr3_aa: CSASEGLKPQHF
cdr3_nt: TGCAGTGCTAGTGAAGGACTGAAGCCCCAGCATTTT

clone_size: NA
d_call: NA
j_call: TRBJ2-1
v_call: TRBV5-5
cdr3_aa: CASRPAGVYNEQFF
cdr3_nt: TGTGCCAGCCGGCCCGCCGGGGTTTACAATGAGCAGTTCTTC

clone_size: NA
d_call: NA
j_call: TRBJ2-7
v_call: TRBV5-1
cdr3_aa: CASSSGFREEQYF
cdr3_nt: TGCGCCAGCAGCTCGGGGTTTAGGGAGGAGCAGTACTTC

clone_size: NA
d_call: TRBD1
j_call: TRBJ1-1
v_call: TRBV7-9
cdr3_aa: CASSSRQGANTEAFF
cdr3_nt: TGTGCCAGCAGCTCGCGACAGGGGGCGAACACTGAAGCTTTCTTT

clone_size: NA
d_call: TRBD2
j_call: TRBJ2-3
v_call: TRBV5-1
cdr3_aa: CASSSGDWDTQYF
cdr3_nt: TGCGCCAGCTCTAGCGGGGATTGGGATACGCAGTATTTT

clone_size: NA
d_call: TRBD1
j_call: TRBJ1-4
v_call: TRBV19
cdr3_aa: CASSIAPGQGTNEKLFF
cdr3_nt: TGTGCCAGTAGTATAGCTCCTGGACAGGGAACTAATGAAAAACTGTTTTTT

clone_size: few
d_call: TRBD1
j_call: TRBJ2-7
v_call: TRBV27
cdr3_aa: CASSQTGGVYEQYF
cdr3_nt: TGTGCCAGCAGTCAGACAGGGGGTGTCTACGAGCAGTACTTC

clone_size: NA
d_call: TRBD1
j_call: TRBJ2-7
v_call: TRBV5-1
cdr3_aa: CASSPDRGRVNEQYF
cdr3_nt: TGCGCCAGCAGCCCGGACAGGGGGCGCGTCAACGAGCAGTACTTC

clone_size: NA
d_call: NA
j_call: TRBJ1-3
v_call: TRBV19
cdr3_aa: CASSIQAPGNTIYF
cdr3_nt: TGTGCCAGTAGTATTCAGGCGCCTGGAAACACCATATATTTT

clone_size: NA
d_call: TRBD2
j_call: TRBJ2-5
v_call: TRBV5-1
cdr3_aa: CASSTGLAVQETQYF
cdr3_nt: TGCGCCAGCAGCACGGGACTAGCGGTCCAAGAGACCCAGTACTTC

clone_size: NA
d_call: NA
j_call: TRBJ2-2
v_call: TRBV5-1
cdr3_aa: CASSLTPAGNTGELFF
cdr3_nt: TGCGCCAGCAGCTTGACCCCGGCAGGGAACACCGGGGAGCTGTTTTTT

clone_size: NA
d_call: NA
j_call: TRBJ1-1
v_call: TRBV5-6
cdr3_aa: CASSQGGGLKAFF
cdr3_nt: TGTGCCAGCTCCCAGGGAGGGGGTTTGAAGGCTTTCTTT

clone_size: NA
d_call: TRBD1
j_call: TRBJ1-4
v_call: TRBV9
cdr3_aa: CASNPGQPNEKLFF
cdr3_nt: TGTGCCAGCAATCCGGGACAGCCTAATGAAAAACTGTTTTTT

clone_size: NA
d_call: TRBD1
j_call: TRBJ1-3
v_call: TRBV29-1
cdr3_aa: CSVEADRDNGNTIYF
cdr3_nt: TGCAGCGTTGAAGCCGACAGGGACAACGGAAACACCATATATTTT

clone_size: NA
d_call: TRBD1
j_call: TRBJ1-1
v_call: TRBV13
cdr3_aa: CASSLAVGQGANTEAFF
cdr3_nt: TGTGCCAGCAGCTTAGCCGTGGGACAGGGGGCCAACACTGAAGCTTTCTTT

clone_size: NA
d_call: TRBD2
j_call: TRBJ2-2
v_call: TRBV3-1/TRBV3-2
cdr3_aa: CASSQDAGGKRAGELFF
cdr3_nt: TGTGCCAGCAGCCAAGATGCGGGGGGGAAGAGGGCCGGGGAGCTGTTTTTT

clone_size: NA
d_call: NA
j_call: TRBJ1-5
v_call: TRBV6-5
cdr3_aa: CASGLNSNQPQHF
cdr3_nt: TGTGCCAGCGGGCTTAATAGCAATCAGCCCCAGCATTTT

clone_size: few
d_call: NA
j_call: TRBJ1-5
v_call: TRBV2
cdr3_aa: CASSVQGLGNQPQHF
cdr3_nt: TGTGCCAGCAGTGTTCAGGGACTGGGTAATCAGCCCCAGCATTTT

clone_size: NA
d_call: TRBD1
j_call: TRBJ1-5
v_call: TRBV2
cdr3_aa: CASSDQTGLEEPQHF
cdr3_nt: TGTGCCAGCAGTGACCAGACAGGGTTGGAGGAGCCCCAGCATTTT

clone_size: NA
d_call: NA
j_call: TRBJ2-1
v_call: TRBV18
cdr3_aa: CASSLTSGQYKNNEQFF
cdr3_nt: TGTGCCAGCTCACTGACCTCTGGACAGTATAAGAACAATGAGCAGTTCTTC

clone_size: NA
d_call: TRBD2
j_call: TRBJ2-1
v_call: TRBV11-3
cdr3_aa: CASSFGLAGELGEQFF
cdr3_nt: TGTGCCAGCAGCTTCGGTCTAGCGGGCGAGTTAGGCGAGCAGTTCTTC

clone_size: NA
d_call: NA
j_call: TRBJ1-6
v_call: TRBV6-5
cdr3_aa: CASSRTRSDSNPLHF
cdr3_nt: TGTGCCAGCAGCCGAACCCGAAGTGACAGTAACCCCCTCCACTTT

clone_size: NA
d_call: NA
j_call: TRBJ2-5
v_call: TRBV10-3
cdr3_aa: CATARGLQETQYF
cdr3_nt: TGTGCCACCGCCAGGGGTTTGCAAGAGACCCAGTACTTC

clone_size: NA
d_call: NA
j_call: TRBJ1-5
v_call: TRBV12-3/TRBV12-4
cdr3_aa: CASSLGQNQPQHF
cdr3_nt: TGTGCCAGCAGCCTGGGCCAAAATCAGCCCCAGCATTTT

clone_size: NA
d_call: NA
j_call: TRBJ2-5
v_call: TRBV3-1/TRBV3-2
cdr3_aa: CASSQGRATQYF
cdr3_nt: TGTGCCAGCAGCCAAGGTCGAGCGACCCAGTACTTC

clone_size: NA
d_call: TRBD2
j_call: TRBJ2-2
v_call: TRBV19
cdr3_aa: CASSSLAGRNTGELFF
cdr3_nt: TGTGCCAGTAGTAGCCTAGCGGGGAGGAACACCGGGGAGCTGTTTTTT

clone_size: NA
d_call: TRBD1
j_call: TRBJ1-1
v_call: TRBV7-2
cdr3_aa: CASILGTGNYMNTEAFF
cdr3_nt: TGTGCCAGCATTCTCGGGACAGGGAATTATATGAACACTGAAGCTTTCTTT

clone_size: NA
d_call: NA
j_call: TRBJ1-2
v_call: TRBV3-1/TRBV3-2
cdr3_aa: CASSEQGYGYTF
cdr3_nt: TGTGCCAGCAGCGAACAGGGCTATGGCTACACCTTC

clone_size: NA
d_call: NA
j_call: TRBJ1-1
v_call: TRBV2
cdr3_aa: CASKPNGNMNTEAFF
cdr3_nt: TGTGCCAGCAAGCCTAACGGGAACATGAACACTGAAGCTTTCTTT

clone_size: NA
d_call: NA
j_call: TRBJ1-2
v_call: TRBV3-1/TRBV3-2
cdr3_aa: CASSQEYLYGNRLYGYTF
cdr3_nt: TGTGCCAGCAGCCAAGAGTATCTCTATGGAAACAGGCTCTATGGCTACACCTTC

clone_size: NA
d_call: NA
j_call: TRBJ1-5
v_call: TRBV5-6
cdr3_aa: CASSLGAGGRVGQPQHF
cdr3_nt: TGTGCCAGCAGCTTGGGCGCGGGAGGGAGAGTTGGACAGCCCCAGCATTTT

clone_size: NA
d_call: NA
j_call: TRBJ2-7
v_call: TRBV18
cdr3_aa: CASSPQGWYEQYF
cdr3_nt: TGTGCCAGCTCACCACAGGGGTGGTACGAGCAGTACTTC

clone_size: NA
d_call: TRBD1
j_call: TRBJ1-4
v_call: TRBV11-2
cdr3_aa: CASSKRDRGRSNNEKLFF
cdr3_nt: TGTGCCAGCAGCAAGCGGGACAGGGGGCGGTCAAATAATGAAAAACTGTTTTTT

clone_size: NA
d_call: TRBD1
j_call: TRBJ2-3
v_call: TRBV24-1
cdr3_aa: CATSDVDRDTLTDTQYF
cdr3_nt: TGTGCCACCAGTGATGTGGACAGGGATACTCTCACAGATACGCAGTATTTT

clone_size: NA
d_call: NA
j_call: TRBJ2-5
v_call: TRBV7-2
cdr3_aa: CASSLSPGETQYF
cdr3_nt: TGTGCCAGCAGCTTATCCCCGGGGGAGACCCAGTACTTC

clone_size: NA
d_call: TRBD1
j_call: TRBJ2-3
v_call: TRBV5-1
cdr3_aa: CASSLAGGVTDTQYF
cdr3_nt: TGCGCCAGCAGCTTGGCAGGGGGAGTCACAGATACGCAGTATTTT

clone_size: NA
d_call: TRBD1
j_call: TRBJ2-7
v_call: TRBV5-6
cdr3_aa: CASSLSGTGTTEQYF
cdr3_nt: TGTGCCAGCAGCTTATCCGGGACAGGGACCACGGAGCAGTACTTC

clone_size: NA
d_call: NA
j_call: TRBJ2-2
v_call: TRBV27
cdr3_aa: CASSLLTLESGGELFF
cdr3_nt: TGTGCCAGCAGTTTACTCACTTTGGAGTCTGGCGGGGAGCTGTTTTTT

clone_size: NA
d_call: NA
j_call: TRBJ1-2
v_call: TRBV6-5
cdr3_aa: CASSYQQTYGYTF
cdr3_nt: TGTGCCAGCAGTTACCAACAGACCTATGGCTACACCTTC

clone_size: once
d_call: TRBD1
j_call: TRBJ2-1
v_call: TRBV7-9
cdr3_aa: CASSLIGDRVYEQFF
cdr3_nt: TGTGCCAGCAGCTTAATAGGAGACAGGGTCTATGAGCAGTTCTTC